The entry that follows covers one T cell receptor beta chain sequence. In the naive CD8 group, cells lacked CD45RO and were positively selected for CCR7, so terminally differentiated effector memory CD45RA+ cells were left out. The method was immunoSEQ multiplex PCR; TCRdb's version includes in-frame clones alone and lacks a portion of them. The sample contains about 2.1 million clones, around 93% of which appear only once. This sample stems from a study of shared clonotypes between healthy human individuals. The V gene's germline CDR1 is SGHRS and CDR2 YFSETQ. The CDR3 is 15 amino acids. V lost 4 bases, J lost 2 bases, and 7 bases stayed unmatched.

The chain uses TRBV5-1 and TRBJ1-2; 8 positions match TRBD1. This receptor was identified in a man between 18 and 29 years old in good health. Some clones in this sample may be carry-over from other donors' samples. Sequences were obtained from naive CD8+ T cells from PBMCs. CDR3 protein: CASSALDRANYGYTF. As DNA, the CDR3 is TGCGCCAGCAGCGCACTGGACAGGGCCAACTATGGCTACACCTTC.